Listed below are T cell receptor beta chains from one sample, sequenced in a study of blood T cell repertoires in COVID-19. The repertoire was sequenced with immunoSEQ multiplex PCR; TCRdb's copy has only in-frame clones and lacks some. The sample carries approximately 400,000 clones, around 83% recorded once. Sequencing was carried out using PBMCs or T cells enriched from blood (not recorded which). The receptor set was obtained from a woman between 50 and 59 years old who had recovered from COVID-19. The CDR3 runs from the conserved cysteine through the conserved F or W. D genes are given only for firm matches. The size of a clone is reported for some rows only, either as once, few or many, or as a class for expanded clones.

clone_size: once
j_call: TRBJ1-1
d_call: NA
v_call: TRBV29-1
cdr3_nt: TGCAGCGTTGCCGAGACAGCGAACACTGAAGCTTTCTTT
cdr3_aa: CSVAETANTEAFF

clone_size: NA
j_call: TRBJ1-1
d_call: TRBD1
v_call: TRBV7-8
cdr3_nt: TGTGCCAGCAGCTTCACTGAGCCAGGGGGTATTACTGAAGCTTTCTTT
cdr3_aa: CASSFTEPGGITEAFF

clone_size: NA
j_call: TRBJ2-2
d_call: NA
v_call: TRBV4-2
cdr3_nt: TGTGCCAGCTGCCCCGGGGTAGCCGGGGAGCTGTTTTTT
cdr3_aa: CASCPGVAGELFF

clone_size: NA
j_call: TRBJ1-4
d_call: NA
v_call: TRBV3-1/TRBV3-2
cdr3_nt: TGTGCCAGCAGGCGACTAGGGAATAATGAAAAACTGTTTTTT
cdr3_aa: CASRRLGNNEKLFF

clone_size: NA
j_call: TRBJ2-2
d_call: TRBD1
v_call: TRBV2
cdr3_nt: TGTGCCAGCGTGGGATCGACAGGGGGCACCGGGGAGCTGTTTTTT
cdr3_aa: CASVGSTGGTGELFF

clone_size: NA
j_call: TRBJ2-3
d_call: NA
v_call: TRBV19
cdr3_nt: TGTGCCAGTAGTATTCCAGGGCTAGGAGCAGATACGCAGTATTTT
cdr3_aa: CASSIPGLGADTQYF

clone_size: NA
j_call: TRBJ2-1
d_call: TRBD2
v_call: TRBV6-2/TRBV6-3
cdr3_nt: TGTGCCAGCAGTTACCCTCCGGGACTAGCGGGAGTCGGAGAGCAGTTCTTC
cdr3_aa: CASSYPPGLAGVGEQFF

clone_size: NA
j_call: TRBJ2-7
d_call: NA
v_call: TRBV7-3
cdr3_nt: TGTGCCAGCAGTCCCGGGACTTCGAGCCACGAGCAGTACTTC
cdr3_aa: CASSPGTSSHEQYF

clone_size: few
j_call: TRBJ2-1
d_call: TRBD1
v_call: TRBV4-3
cdr3_nt: TGCGCCAGCAGCCAAGCCAGAGGACAGGGTACTTACAATGAGCAGTTCTTC
cdr3_aa: CASSQARGQGTYNEQFF

clone_size: NA
j_call: TRBJ1-1
d_call: TRBD1
v_call: TRBV11-3
cdr3_nt: TGTGCCAGCAGCCCAATCCCGGGACAGCTTGAAGCTTTCTTT
cdr3_aa: CASSPIPGQLEAFF

clone_size: NA
j_call: TRBJ1-2
d_call: NA
v_call: TRBV11-3
cdr3_nt: TGTGCCAGCAGCGGCTCATTATATGGCTACACCTTC
cdr3_aa: CASSGSLYGYTF

clone_size: NA
j_call: TRBJ2-5
d_call: NA
v_call: TRBV4-1
cdr3_nt: TGCGCCAGCAGTTCCTCGTATCTTTCAAAAGTGGGCACCCCCGAGGGGACCCAGTACTTC
cdr3_aa: CASSSSYLSKVGTPEGTQYF

clone_size: NA
j_call: TRBJ2-2
d_call: NA
v_call: TRBV30
cdr3_nt: TGTGCCTGGTCGGGGGGCGACACCGGGGAGCTGTTTTTT
cdr3_aa: CAWSGGDTGELFF

clone_size: NA
j_call: TRBJ2-3
d_call: NA
v_call: TRBV11-3
cdr3_nt: TGTGCCAGCAGCTTAGTCCATTCAGATACGCAGTATTTT
cdr3_aa: CASSLVHSDTQYF

clone_size: NA
j_call: TRBJ1-5
d_call: TRBD1
v_call: TRBV7-9
cdr3_nt: TGTGCCAGCAGCTTAGGACAGGGCAATGAGCCCCAGCATTTT
cdr3_aa: CASSLGQGNEPQHF

clone_size: NA
j_call: TRBJ1-2
d_call: TRBD1
v_call: TRBV19
cdr3_nt: TGTGCCAGTAGTATGGGTCCCGACAGGGGGCGCGGCTACACCTTC
cdr3_aa: CASSMGPDRGRGYTF

clone_size: NA
j_call: TRBJ2-3
d_call: TRBD1
v_call: TRBV11-2
cdr3_nt: TGTGCCAGCAGCTTAGGGACAGGGAGTGCAGATACGCAGTATTTT
cdr3_aa: CASSLGTGSADTQYF

clone_size: once
j_call: TRBJ1-2
d_call: TRBD1
v_call: TRBV7-6
cdr3_nt: TGTGCCAGCAGCTTACAGGGGGCTTCTGCAGGCTATGGCTACACCTTC
cdr3_aa: CASSLQGASAGYGYTF

clone_size: NA
j_call: TRBJ1-5
d_call: NA
v_call: TRBV7-2
cdr3_nt: TGTGCCAGCAGCTTAGGGGGGGGCACCCAGCATTTT
cdr3_aa: CASSLGGGTQHF

clone_size: NA
j_call: TRBJ2-2
d_call: TRBD1
v_call: TRBV7-6
cdr3_nt: TGTGCCAGCACCCACGGGACAGTAAATAGTCCGAACACCGGGGAGCTGTTTTTT
cdr3_aa: CASTHGTVNSPNTGELFF

clone_size: NA
j_call: TRBJ1-2
d_call: NA
v_call: TRBV24-1
cdr3_nt: TGTGCCACCGCCCCCAGGGACTATGGCTACACCTTC
cdr3_aa: CATAPRDYGYTF

clone_size: NA
j_call: TRBJ1-3
d_call: TRBD1
v_call: TRBV3-1/TRBV3-2
cdr3_nt: TGTGCCAGCAGCCAAATTCCGGGACAGGGTTCTGGAAACACCATATATTTT
cdr3_aa: CASSQIPGQGSGNTIYF